These 19 T cell receptor beta chains were sequenced from one sample in a study of T cell changes during pregnancy in multiple sclerosis. TCRdb's table, derived via immunoSEQ multiplex PCR, lists solely in-frame clones and lacks some. The repertoire holds 60,000 or so clones, 80% to 95% seen once, with 0.8% to 1% in the top ten. The material sequenced was peripheral blood, taken in the first trimester of pregnancy. These TCRs come from a female donor with multiple sclerosis, enrolled in a pregnancy study.

The rearrangement uses TRBV11-2 and TRBJ2-7, with D perhaps TRBD1 (5 bases). CDR3 size: 16 residues. Between the trimmed V and J ends, which lost 5 bases and 3 bases, there was a span of 20 bases. The germline V gene has CDR1 SGHAT and CDR2 FQNNGV. In nucleotides, the CDR3 is TGTGCCAGCAGCCCTTTGGCGGCTAGAAGGGGCTACGAGCAGTACTTC. This sequence encodes CASSPLAARRGYEQYF.

The V gene is TRBV29-1, the J gene TRBJ1-2; TRBD1 is a possible D gene (5 bases). This CDR3 is built from 11 residues. Germline CDR1 SQVTM, CDR2 ANQGSEA. V shed 7 bases and J shed 7 bases, with 13 bases lying between them. The CDR3 DNA sequence: TGCAGCGCAGTAGGGGAAGGTGGCTACACCTTC. Residues: CSAVGEGGYTF.

A note on this clone: One end of the junction fails to match germline, which may point to a read error. The rearrangement links TRBV4-3 to TRBJ2-7; 10 nucleotides match TRBD1. The CDR3 is 13 amino acids. Germline V lookup: CDR1 LGHNA, CDR2 YSLEER. CDR3 in amino acids: CASSWDRGNEQHF. CDR3 DNA: TGCGCCAGCAGCTGGGACAGGGGCAACGAGCAGCACTTC.

The V and J genes are TRBV10-3 and TRBJ1-1, with 7 bases identical to TRBD1. The germline V gene encodes CDR1 ENHRY and CDR2 SYGVKD. This CDR3 contains 16 residues. V shed 2 bases and J 3 bases; nucleotides not matched to a gene: 9. CDR3 residues: CAISEINRGRHTEAFF. The CDR3 nucleotides read TGTGCCATCAGTGAGATAAACAGGGGTCGGCACACTGAAGCTTTCTTT.

This clone was seen more than once but under ten times. The rearrangement links TRBV7-9 to TRBJ2-7, with 9 bases lining up with TRBD1. V lost 4 bases and J lost 5; bases outside the gene matches: 0. The CDR3 is 12 amino acids. CDR1 is SEHNR and CDR2 is FQNEAQ in the germline V gene (reference sequence). The CDR3 sequence: CASSWTGDEQYF. CDR3 bases: TGTGCCAGCAGCTGGACAGGGGACGAGCAGTACTTC.

J is TRBJ2-7 and V is TRBV7-2; 10 bases agree with TRBD1. J gave up 4 bases and V 5 bases, and 8 bases lay outside the gene matches. CDR3 length equals 15 residues. The germline V gene has CDR1 SGHTA and CDR2 FQGNSA. Here the CDR3 reads CASSRGGTGAYEQYF. As DNA, the CDR3 is TGTGCCAGCAGCCGGGGGGGGACAGGGGCTTACGAGCAGTACTTC.

Only a few counts were recorded for this clone. This rearrangement joins TRBV6-5 to TRBJ2-1, with a weak D call TRBD1 (5 bases). This CDR3 comprises 13 residues. The germline V gene has CDR1 MNHEY and CDR2 SVGAGI. With 0 bases removed from V and 5 bases from J, the gap between germline ends came to 5 bases. The CDR3: CASSYSDNNEQFF. CDR3 bases: TGTGCCAGCAGTTACTCGGACAACAATGAGCAGTTCTTC.

The chain carries TRBV29-1 and TRBJ1-2, with D perhaps matching TRBD1 (5 bases). Trimming stripped 8 bases from V and 0 bases from J, with 10 bases between. CDR1 is SQVTM and CDR2 is ANQGSEA in the germline V gene. This CDR3 spans 12 amino acids. The CDR3 DNA follows: TGCAGCTCCCGGACAACTAACTATGGCTACACCTTC. Protein product: CSSRTTNYGYTF.

This chain links TRBV7-9 with TRBJ2-1, with D maybe TRBD1 (7 bases). Trimming pared 4 bases from V and 4 bases from J, leaving 20 bases between. Germline values: CDR1 SEHNR, CDR2 FQNEAQ (reference sequence). The CDR3 consists of 17 residues. CDR3 loop: CASSSNGRAGGYNEQFF. The DNA for the CDR3 is TGTGCCAGCAGCTCCAACGGTAGGGCAGGGGGGTACAATGAGCAGTTCTTC.

The genes are TRBV7-2 and TRBJ2-7, with D perhaps matching TRBD1 (7 bases). Germline V gives CDR1 SGHTA, CDR2 FQGNSA. The CDR3 runs 13 residues. The V end was cut by 6 bases, the J end by 7 bases, with 16 bases between. This CDR3 reads CASREGAVGEQYF. CDR3 nucleotides: TGTGCCAGCAGGGAGGGGGCCGTGGGAGAGCAGTACTTC.

The chain couples TRBV27 to TRBJ2-7; TRBD2 is a possible D gene (5 bases). CDR1 and CDR2 from the germline V gene are MNHEY and SMNVEV (reference sequence). With 5 bases removed from V and 0 bases from J, the gap between germline ends came to 23 bases. This CDR3 contains 18 residues. Written as DNA, the CDR3 is TGTGCCAGCAGTCCTTTTAGAGGGTCCCTACTTAGCTCCTACGAGCAGTACTTC. It codes for CASSPFRGSLLSSYEQYF.

The chain joins TRBV6-4 to TRBJ1-3; D is uncertain. The CDR3 sequence is 15 residues long. Germline CDR1 MRHNA, CDR2 SNTAGT. Trimming left V 7 bases short and J 0 bases short, with 13 bases between. The CDR3 reads CASTGGGYSGNTIYF. CDR3 nucleotides: TGTGCCAGCACCGGTGGAGGGTACTCTGGAAACACCATATATTTT.

The J gene is TRBJ2-7, the V gene TRBV7-9, with D perhaps TRBD2 (5 bases). Germline lookup yields CDR1 SEHNR and CDR2 FQNEAQ (reference sequence). V lost 7 bases and J 4 bases, leaving 8 bases between the germline ends. The CDR3 contains 11 residues. This chain's CDR3 is CASTGGYEQYF. The CDR3 DNA reads as TGTGCCAGCACCGGAGGATACGAGCAGTACTTC.

This clone was recorded a few times. This chain connects TRBV4-1 to TRBJ1-3; D may be TRBD1 (5 bases). V dropped 3 bases and J dropped 1 base, with 10 bases sitting between them. This CDR3 has 15 residues. Germline CDR1 and CDR2: MGHRA and YSYEKL. This CDR3 reads CASSHPSGSGNTIYF. The CDR3 DNA sequence: TGCGCCAGCAGCCATCCCTCAGGGTCTGGAAACACCATATATTTT.

V usage is TRBV20-1 and J usage is TRBJ2-7; D is possibly TRBD1 (5 bases). The CDR3 has 10 residues. Germline loops: CDR1 DFQATT, CDR2 SNEGSKA (reference sequence). V was trimmed by 6 bases and J by 7 bases, leaving 10 bases between them. Written as DNA, the CDR3 is TGCAGTGCGGACGCAGGGGAGCAGTACTTC. It yields the protein CSADAGEQYF.

This chain links TRBV30 with TRBJ2-1; TRBD2 agrees at 8 bases. Trimming cost V 0 bases and J 10 bases; bases outside gene matches: 11. CDR1 GTSNPN and CDR2 SVGIG come from the germline V gene (reference sequence). This CDR3 region has 15 residues. CDR3 residues: CAWSVLAGGLREQFF. In DNA form, the CDR3 reads TGTGCCTGGAGTGTACTGGCGGGGGGCCTCCGCGAGCAGTTCTTC.

In its sample, this clone was seen once. The chain recombines TRBV9 with TRBJ2-1, with 8 bases fitting TRBD2. Trimming at V came to 3 bases and at J to 9 bases, leaving 14 bases not matched to a gene. This CDR3 region has 16 residues. CDR1 SGDLS and CDR2 YYNGEE come from the germline V gene. In nucleotides, the CDR3 is TGTGCCAGCAGCGACAACCAGGCGCGGGGGGTGCGTGAGCAGTTCTTC. This codes for CASSDNQARGVREQFF. Drawing the rest from reference TRBV9 and TRBJ2-1, the complete variable domain is DSGVTQTPKHLITATGQRVTLRCSPRSGDLSVYWYQQSLDQGLQFLIQYYNGEERAKGNILERFSAQQFPDLHSELNLSSLELGDSALYFCASSDNQARGVREQFFGPGTRLTVL.

J is TRBJ1-6 and V is TRBV10-2, with 9 bases lining up with TRBD1. CDR1 is WSHSY, CDR2 SAAADI, per germline. Unmatched junction bases numbered 8, after V lost 10 bases and J lost 7 bases. This CDR3 spans 14 amino acids. CDR3 region: CATSTGGGNSPLHF. The CDR3 DNA follows: TGCGCCACCTCGACAGGGGGAGGGAATTCACCCCTCCACTTT.

The V call is TRBV29-1, the J call TRBJ1-4, with D unresolved. V was pared by 7 bases and J by 6 bases, with 9 bases between. Germline V gene data show CDR1 as SQVTM and CDR2 as ANQGSEA. This CDR3 has 11 residues. CDR3 residues: CSAERYEKLFF. The CDR3 bases are TGCAGCGCAGAAAGATATGAAAAACTGTTTTTT. The full variable domain, in which reference TRBV29-1 and TRBJ1-4 provide the parts outside the CDR3, is SAVISQKPSRDICQRGTSLTIQCQVDSQVTMMFWYRQQPGQSLTLIATANQGSEATYESGFVIDKFPISRPNLTFSTLTVSNMSPEDSSIYLCSAERYEKLFFGSGTQLSVL.